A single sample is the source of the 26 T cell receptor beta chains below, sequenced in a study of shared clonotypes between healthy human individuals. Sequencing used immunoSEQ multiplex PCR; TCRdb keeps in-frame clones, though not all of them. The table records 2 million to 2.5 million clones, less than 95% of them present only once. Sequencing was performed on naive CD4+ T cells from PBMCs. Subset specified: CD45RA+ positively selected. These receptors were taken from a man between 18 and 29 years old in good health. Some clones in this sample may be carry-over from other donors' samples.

In DNA, the CDR3 is TGCGCCAGCAGCTTAAGGGACAGGGCAGACGAGCAGTACTTC. The encoded protein is CASSLRDRADEQYF. This rearrangement joins TRBV5-1 to TRBJ2-7; 9 nucleotides align to TRBD1. Trimming took 2 bases from V and 5 from J; bases not matched to a gene: 5. The CDR3 covers 14 residues. Germline assignment: CDR1 SGHRS and CDR2 YFSETQ.

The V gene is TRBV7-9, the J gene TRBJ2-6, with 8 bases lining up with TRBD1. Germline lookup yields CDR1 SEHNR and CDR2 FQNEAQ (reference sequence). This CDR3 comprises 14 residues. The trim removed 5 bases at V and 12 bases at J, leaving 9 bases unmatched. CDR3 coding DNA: TGTGCCAGCAGCCCTGGACAGGGCTTTAGCGTCCTGACTTTC. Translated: CASSPGQGFSVLTF.

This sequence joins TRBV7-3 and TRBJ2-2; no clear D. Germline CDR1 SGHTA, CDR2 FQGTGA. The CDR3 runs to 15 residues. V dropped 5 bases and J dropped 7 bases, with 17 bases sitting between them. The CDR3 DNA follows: TGTGCCAGCAGCCCCGGCATAGGGCCTGGCGGGGAGCTGTTTTTT. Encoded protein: CASSPGIGPGGELFF.

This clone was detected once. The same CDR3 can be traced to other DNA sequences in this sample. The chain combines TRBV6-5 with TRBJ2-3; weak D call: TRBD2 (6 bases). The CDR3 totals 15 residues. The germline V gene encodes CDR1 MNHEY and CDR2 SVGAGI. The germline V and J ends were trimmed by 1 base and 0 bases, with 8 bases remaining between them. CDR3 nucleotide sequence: TGTGCCAGCAGTTACTTTAGCGGTAGCACAGATACGCAGTATTTT. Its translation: CASSYFSGSTDTQYF.

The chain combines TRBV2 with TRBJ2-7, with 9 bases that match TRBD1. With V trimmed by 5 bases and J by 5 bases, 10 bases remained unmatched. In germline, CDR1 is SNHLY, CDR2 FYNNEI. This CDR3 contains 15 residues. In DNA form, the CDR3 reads TGTGCCAGCAGTTCCGGGGGGACAGGGAAACACGAGCAGTACTTC. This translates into CASSSGGTGKHEQYF. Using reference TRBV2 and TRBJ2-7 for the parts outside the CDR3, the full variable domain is EPEVTQTPSHQVTQMGQEVILRCVPISNHLYFYWYRQILGQKVEFLVSFYNNEISEKSEIFDDQFSVERPDGSNFTLKIRSTKLEDSAMYFCASSSGGTGKHEQYFGPGTRLTVT.

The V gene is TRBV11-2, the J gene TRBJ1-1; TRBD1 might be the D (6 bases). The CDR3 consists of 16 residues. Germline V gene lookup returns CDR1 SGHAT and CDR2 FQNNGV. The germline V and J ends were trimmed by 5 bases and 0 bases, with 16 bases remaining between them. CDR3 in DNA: TGTGCCAGCAGCAATAACAGGGTGCCCATGAACACTGAAGCTTTCTTT. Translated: CASSNNRVPMNTEAFF.

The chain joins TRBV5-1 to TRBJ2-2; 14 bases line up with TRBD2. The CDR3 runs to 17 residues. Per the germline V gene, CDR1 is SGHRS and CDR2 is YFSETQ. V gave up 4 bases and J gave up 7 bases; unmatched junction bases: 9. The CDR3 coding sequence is TGCGCCAGCAGCGCCGCGACTAGCGGGAGGGCCGACGGGGAGCTGTTTTTT. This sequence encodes CASSAATSGRADGELFF. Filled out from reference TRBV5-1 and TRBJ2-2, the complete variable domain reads KAGVTQTPRYLIKTRGQQVTLSCSPISGHRSVSWYQQTPGQGLQFLFEYFSETQRNKGNFPGRFSGRQFSNSRSEMNVSTLELGDSALYLCASSAATSGRADGELFFGEGSRLTVL.

This CDR3 is CASSLGGPNQNIQYF. CDR3 nucleotides: TGTGCCAGCAGTTTAGGAGGCCCAAACCAAAACATTCAGTACTTC. The V call is TRBV28, the J call TRBJ2-4; D perhaps matches TRBD2 (5 bases). CDR3 length: 15 residues. From germline, CDR1 is MDHEN and CDR2 SYDVKM. Trimming cost V 2 bases and J 5 bases, with 13 bases left between them.

CDR3 sequence reads: CASSHARLAGSYEQYF. CDR3 DNA: TGTGCCAGCAGCCACGCACGACTAGCGGGTTCCTACGAGCAGTACTTC. This chain joins TRBV4-2 and TRBJ2-7; 10 nucleotides align to TRBD2. Germline V gene lookup returns CDR1 LGHNA and CDR2 YNFKEQ. V was pared by 3 bases and J by 1 base, with 6 bases of the junction left unmatched. The length of the CDR3 is 16 residues.

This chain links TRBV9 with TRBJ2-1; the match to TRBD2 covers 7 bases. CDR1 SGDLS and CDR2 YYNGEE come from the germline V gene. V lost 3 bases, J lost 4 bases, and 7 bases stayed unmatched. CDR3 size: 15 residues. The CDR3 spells CASSASSGGYNEQFF. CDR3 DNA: TGTGCCAGCAGCGCCTCTAGCGGAGGATACAATGAGCAGTTCTTC.

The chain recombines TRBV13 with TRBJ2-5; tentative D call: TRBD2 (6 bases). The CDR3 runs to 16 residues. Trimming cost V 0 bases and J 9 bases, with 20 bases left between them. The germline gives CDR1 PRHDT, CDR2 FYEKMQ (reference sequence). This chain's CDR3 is CASSLGSPGTDNSQYF. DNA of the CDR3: TGTGCCAGCAGCTTAGGGTCACCCGGGACTGATAATTCCCAGTACTTC.

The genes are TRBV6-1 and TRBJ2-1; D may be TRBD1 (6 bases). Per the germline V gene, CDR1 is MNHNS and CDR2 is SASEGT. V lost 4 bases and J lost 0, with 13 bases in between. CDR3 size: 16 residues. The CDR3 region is CASSGRQALSYNEQFF. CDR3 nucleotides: TGTGCCAGCAGTGGACGACAGGCTCTCTCCTACAATGAGCAGTTCTTC.

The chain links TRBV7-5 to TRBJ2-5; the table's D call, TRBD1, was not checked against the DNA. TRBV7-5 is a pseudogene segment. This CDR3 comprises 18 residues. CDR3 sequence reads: CVRSLATGTAIYQETQYF. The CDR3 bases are TGTGTCAGAAGCTTAGCTACGGGGACAGCAATTTACCAAGAGACCCAGTACTTC.

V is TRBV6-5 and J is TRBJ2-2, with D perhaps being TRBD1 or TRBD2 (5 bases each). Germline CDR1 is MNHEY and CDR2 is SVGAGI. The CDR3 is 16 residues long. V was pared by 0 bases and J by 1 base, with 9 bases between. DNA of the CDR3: TGTGCCAGCAGTTACTCGAGGGGCGAGAACACCGGGGAGCTGTTTTTT. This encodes CASSYSRGENTGELFF.

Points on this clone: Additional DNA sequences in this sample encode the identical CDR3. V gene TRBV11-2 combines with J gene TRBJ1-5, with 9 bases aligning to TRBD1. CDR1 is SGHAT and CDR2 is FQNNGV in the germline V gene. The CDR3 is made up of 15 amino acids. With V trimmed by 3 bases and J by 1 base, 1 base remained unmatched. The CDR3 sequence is CASSLDRGSNQPQHF. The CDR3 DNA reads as TGTGCCAGCAGCTTGGACAGGGGCAGCAATCAGCCCCAGCATTTT. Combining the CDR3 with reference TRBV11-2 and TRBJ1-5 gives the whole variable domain EAGVAQSPRYKIIEKRQSVAFWCNPISGHATLYWYQQILGQGPKLLIQFQNNGVVDDSQLPKDRFSAERLKGVDSTLKIQPAKLEDSAVYLCASSLDRGSNQPQHFGDGTRLSIL.

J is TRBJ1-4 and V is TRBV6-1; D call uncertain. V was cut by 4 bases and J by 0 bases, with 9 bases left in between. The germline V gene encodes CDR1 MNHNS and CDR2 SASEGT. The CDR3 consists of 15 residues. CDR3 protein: CASSGFGATNEKLFF. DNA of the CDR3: TGTGCCAGCAGTGGGTTTGGAGCAACTAATGAAAAACTGTTTTTT.

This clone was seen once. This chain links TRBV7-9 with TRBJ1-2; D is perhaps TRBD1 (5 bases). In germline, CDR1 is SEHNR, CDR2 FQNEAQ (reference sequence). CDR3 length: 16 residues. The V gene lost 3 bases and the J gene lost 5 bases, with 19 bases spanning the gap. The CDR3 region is CASSFGSGGTVYGYTF. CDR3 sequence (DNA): TGTGCCAGCAGCTTCGGGAGCGGAGGGACGGTGTATGGCTACACCTTC.

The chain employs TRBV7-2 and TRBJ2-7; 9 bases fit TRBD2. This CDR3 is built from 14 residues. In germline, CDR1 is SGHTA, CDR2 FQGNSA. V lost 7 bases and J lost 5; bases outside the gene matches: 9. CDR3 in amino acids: CASKRGVTVDEQYF. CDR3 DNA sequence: TGTGCCAGCAAGCGGGGGGTCACTGTGGACGAGCAGTACTTC.

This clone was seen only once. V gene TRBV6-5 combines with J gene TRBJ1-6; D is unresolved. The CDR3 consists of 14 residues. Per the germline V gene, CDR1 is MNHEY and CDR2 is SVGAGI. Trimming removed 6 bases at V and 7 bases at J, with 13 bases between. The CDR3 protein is CASSRERANSPLHF. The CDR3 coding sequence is TGTGCCAGCAGCCGCGAGAGGGCCAATTCACCCCTCCACTTT.

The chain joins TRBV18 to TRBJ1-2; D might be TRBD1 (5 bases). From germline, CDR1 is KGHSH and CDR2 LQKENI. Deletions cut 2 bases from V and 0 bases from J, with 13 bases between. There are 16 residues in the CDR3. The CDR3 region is CASSPTGTEANYGYTF. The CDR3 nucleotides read TGTGCCAGCTCACCAACGGGGACCGAAGCTAACTATGGCTACACCTTC. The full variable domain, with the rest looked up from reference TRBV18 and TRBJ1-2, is NAGVMQNPRHLVRRRGQEARLRCSPMKGHSHVYWYRQLPEEGLKFMVYLQKENIIDESGMPKERFSAEFPKEGPSILRIQQVVRGDSAAYFCASSPTGTEANYGYTFGSGTRLTVV.

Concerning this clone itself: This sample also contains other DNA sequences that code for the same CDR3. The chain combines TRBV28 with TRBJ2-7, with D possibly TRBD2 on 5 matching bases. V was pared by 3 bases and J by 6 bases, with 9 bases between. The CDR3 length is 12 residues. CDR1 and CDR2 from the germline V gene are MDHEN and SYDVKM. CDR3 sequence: CASSFLEGEQYF. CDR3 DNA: TGTGCCAGCAGTTTCTTAGAGGGCGAGCAGTACTTC.

CDR3 region: CASSRLSWGRGAFF. The CDR3 nucleotides read TGTGCCAGCAGTAGACTCTCCTGGGGGAGGGGAGCTTTCTTT. The V and J genes are TRBV28 and TRBJ1-1; a possible D gene is TRBD1 (5 bases). Germline V lookup: CDR1 MDHEN, CDR2 SYDVKM. The CDR3 consists of 14 residues. V lost 5 bases and J lost 10, with 20 bases in between.

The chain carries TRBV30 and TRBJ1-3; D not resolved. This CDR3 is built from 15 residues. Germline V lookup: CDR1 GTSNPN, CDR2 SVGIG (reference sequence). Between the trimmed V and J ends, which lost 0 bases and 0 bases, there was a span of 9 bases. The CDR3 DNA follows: TGTGCCTGGAGTGTAGTCCGGAGCTCTGGAAACACCATATATTTT. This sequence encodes CAWSVVRSSGNTIYF.

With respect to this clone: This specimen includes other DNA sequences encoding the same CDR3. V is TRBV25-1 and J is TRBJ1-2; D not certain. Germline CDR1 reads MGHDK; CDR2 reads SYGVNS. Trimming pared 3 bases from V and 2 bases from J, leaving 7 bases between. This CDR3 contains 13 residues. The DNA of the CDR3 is TGTGCCAGCAGTGAGAGGCAGAACTATGGCTACACCTTC. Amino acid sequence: CASSERQNYGYTF.

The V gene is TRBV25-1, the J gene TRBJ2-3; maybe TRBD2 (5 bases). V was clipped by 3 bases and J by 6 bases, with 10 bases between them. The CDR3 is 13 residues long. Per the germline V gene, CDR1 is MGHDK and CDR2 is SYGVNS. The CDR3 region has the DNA TGTGCCAGCAGTGACACTAGAGCTGATACGCAGTATTTT. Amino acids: CASSDTRADTQYF. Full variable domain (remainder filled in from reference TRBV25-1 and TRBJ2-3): EADIYQTPRYLVIGTGKKITLECSQTMGHDKMYWYQQDPGMELHLIHYSYGVNSTEKGDLSSESTVSRIRTEHFPLTLESARPSHTSQYLCASSDTRADTQYFGPGTRLTVL.

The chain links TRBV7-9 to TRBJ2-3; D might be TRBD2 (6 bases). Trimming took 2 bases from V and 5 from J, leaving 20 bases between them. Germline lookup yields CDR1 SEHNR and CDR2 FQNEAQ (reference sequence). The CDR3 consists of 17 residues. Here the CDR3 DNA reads TGTGCCAGCAGCTTACTGCGGGGTGGCACGTTGGTAGATACGCAGTATTTT. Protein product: CASSLLRGGTLVDTQYF.